This TCR beta chain is drawn from a study of T cell responses to AZD1222 COVID-19 vaccine. Study-level points and caveats: The sample set comprised mostly white British donors with more females, and clonal diversity was possibly underestimated. Baseline seropositives among AZD1222 recipients totaled only five or six.

Trimming stripped 8 bases from V and 6 bases from J, with 17 bases between. Germline CDR1 SNHLY, CDR2 FYNNEI. The CDR3 totals 14 residues. Method: immunoSEQ multiplex PCR; TCRdb's copy keeps in-frame clones and lacks some. The data hold some 120,000 clones, with 80% to 90% observed a single time. In regard to this clone: Its antigen remains unknown.

The receptor was derived from an adult in good health. The J gene is TRBJ2-1, the V gene TRBV2; weak D call: TRBD2 (6 bases). Sample: peripheral blood, taken on day 0 of AZD1222 vaccination. The CDR3 loop is CASRGGIGINEQFF. The CDR3 DNA reads as TGTGCCAGCCGGGGCGGGATCGGTATCAATGAGCAGTTCTTC.